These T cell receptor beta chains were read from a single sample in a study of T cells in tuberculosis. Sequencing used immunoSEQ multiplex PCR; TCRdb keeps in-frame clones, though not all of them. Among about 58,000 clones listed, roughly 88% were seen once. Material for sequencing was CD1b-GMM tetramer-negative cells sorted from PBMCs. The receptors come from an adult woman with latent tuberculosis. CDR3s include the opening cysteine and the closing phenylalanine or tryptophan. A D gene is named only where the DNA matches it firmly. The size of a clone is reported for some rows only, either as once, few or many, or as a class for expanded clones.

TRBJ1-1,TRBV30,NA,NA,TGTGCTTTGGGGGGGCTAGGCACTGAAGCTTTCTTT,CALGGLGTEAFF
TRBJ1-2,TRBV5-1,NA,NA,TGCGCCAGCAGCTTTGGCAGGGCAACGGATGGCTACACCTTC,CASSFGRATDGYTF
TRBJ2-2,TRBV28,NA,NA,TGTGCCAGCAGCGCCCGACAAGTCTGGAACACCGGGGAGCTGTTTTTT,CASSARQVWNTGELFF
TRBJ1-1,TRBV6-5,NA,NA,TGTGCCAGCAGCCGCCGGGAGGTCGGCACTGAAGCTTTCTTT,CASSRREVGTEAFF
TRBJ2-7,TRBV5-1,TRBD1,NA,TGCGCCAGCAGCTTTCGACAGGGGGCATGGGAGCAGTACTTC,CASSFRQGAWEQYF
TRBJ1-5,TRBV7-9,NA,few,TGTGCCAGCAGTACACTCGGGCAGCCCCAGCATTTT,CASSTLGQPQHF
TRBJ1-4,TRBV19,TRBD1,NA,TGTGCCAGTAGCACCGGGACAGGGGGCTTCTATGAAAAACTGTTTTTT,CASSTGTGGFYEKLFF
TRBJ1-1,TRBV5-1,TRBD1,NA,TGCGCCAGCAGCTTGGTGCCAGGGGGCTTGAACACTGAAGCTTTCTTT,CASSLVPGGLNTEAFF
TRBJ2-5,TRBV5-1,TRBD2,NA,TGCGCCAGCAGCTTGGCCATTAGCGGGGACCAAGAGACCCAGTACTTC,CASSLAISGDQETQYF
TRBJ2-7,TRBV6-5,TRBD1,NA,TGTGCCAGCAGCGACAGGGGGATCTCTTACGAGCAGTACTTC,CASSDRGISYEQYF
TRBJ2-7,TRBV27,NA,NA,TGTGCCAGCAGTTTAGCAGGGCTAGCCTACGAGCAGTACTTC,CASSLAGLAYEQYF
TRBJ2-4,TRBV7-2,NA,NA,TGTGCCAGCAGCTTAGCGGTGGGGGGTGGGAACATTCAGTACTTC,CASSLAVGGGNIQYF
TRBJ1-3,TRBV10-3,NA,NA,TGTGCCATCAGTGAGTCAGACAGTCCGAACACCATATATTTT,CAISESDSPNTIYF
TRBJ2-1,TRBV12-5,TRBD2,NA,TGTGCTAGTGGTGAGGGGACTAGTTCAGGCAATGAGCAGTTCTTC,CASGEGTSSGNEQFF
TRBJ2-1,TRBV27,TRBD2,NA,TGTGCCGCAAACAAGGGACTAGTTGGGTACAATGAGCAGTTCTTC,CAANKGLVGYNEQFF
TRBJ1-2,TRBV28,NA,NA,TGTGCCAGCAGTTTCCGGGAAGACGACTATGGCTACACCTTC,CASSFREDDYGYTF
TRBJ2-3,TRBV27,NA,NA,TGTGCCAGCAGAATCCGACAGACAGATACGCAGTATTTT,CASRIRQTDTQYF
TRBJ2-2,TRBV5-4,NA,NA,TGTGCCAGCAGCTACCCCGGAGGCAGCGGGGAGCTGTTTTTT,CASSYPGGSGELFF
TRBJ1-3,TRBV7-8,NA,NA,TGTGCCAGCAGCCCACCTCGGGGGTCCAACGACGGGACGGAAGGAAACACCATATATTTT,CASSPPRGSNDGTEGNTIYF
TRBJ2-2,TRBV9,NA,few,TGTGCCAGCAGCGCACCGGACTTGGGCGGGGAGCTGTTTTTT,CASSAPDLGGELFF
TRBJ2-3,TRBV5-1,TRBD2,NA,TGCGCCAGCAGCCAGAGCGGGACTAGCACAGATACGCAGTATTTT,CASSQSGTSTDTQYF
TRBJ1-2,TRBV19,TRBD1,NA,TGTGCCAGTAGTATATCGACAGGGGGCTTTAACTATGGCTACACCTTC,CASSISTGGFNYGYTF
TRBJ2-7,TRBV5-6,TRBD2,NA,TGTGCCAGCAGCTATTATCTCGTAGCGGGAGTTCCCTACGAGCAGTACTTC,CASSYYLVAGVPYEQYF
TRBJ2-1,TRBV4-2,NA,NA,TGTGCCAGCAGCCAAGATCAGGCCGACCCTCAGTTCTTC,CASSQDQADPQFF
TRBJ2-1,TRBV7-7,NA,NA,TGTGCTAGCAGTCCCGTTAGGGCGGGGTCCTACAATGAGCAGTTCTTC,CASSPVRAGSYNEQFF
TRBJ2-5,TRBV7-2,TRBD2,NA,TGTGCCAGCAGCTTAGCACTAGCGGGATGGGGTGAGACCCAGTACTTC,CASSLALAGWGETQYF
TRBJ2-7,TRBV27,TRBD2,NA,TGTGCCAGCAGTTCTATAGCGGGCGGGATGGGTTACTACGAGCAGTACTTC,CASSSIAGGMGYYEQYF
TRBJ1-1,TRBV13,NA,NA,TGTGCCAGCAGCTTACGGACAGAATTCGTGAACACTGAAGCTTTCTTT,CASSLRTEFVNTEAFF